The following is a TCR beta chain sequence with its context. As yet, its antigen is unknown. This entry is derived from a study of a mutant IDH1 vaccine in newly diagnosed glioma. For the study at large: Previous treatment comprised radiotherapy, temozolomide, or both, mostly both. General study findings and limits: Variations in leading peripheral T cell clonotypes appeared to have no connection with pseudoprogression. Overall, 93.3% of patients had vaccine-induced immune responses.

CDR3 length equals 11 residues. V shed 4 bases and J shed 1 base, with 1 base lying between them. The germline CDR1 and CDR2 sequences are SNHLY and FYNNEI. The time point here: week 47, end of study. Every vaccination contained 300 ug of the mutant IDH1 20-mer peptide and was paired with topical imiquimod. Patients carried new grade 3 or 4 IDH1-mutant astrocytomas lacking nuclear ATRX. Profiled with immunoSEQ multiplex PCR; TCRdb holds only in-frame clones, not every one. This sample has tens of thousands of clones, with around 86% found just once. The genes are TRBV2 and TRBJ1-1; D unresolved. This TCR came from a woman between 50 and 59 years old with glioma. The specimen comprised PBMCs, sampled from a glioma patient whose treatment included an IDH1 peptide vaccine. CDR3 loop: CASSANTEAFF. CDR3 coding DNA: TGTGCCAGCAGTGCGAACACTGAAGCTTTCTTT.